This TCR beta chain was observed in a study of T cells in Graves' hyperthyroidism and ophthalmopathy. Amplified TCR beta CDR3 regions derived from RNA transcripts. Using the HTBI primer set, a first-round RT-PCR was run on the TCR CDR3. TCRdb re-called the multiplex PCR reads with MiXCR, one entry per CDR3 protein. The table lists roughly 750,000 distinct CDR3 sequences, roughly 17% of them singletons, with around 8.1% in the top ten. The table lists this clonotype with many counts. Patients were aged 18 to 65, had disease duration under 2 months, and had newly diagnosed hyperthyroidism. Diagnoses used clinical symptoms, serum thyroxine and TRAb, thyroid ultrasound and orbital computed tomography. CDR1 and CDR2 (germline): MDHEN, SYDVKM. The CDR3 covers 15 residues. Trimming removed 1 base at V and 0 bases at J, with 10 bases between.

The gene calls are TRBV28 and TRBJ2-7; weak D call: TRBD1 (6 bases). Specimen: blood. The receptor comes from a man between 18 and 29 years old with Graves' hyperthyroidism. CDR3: CASSLSRDNSYEQYF. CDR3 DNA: TGTGCCAGCAGTTTATCTCGGGACAACTCCTACGAGCAGTACTTC.